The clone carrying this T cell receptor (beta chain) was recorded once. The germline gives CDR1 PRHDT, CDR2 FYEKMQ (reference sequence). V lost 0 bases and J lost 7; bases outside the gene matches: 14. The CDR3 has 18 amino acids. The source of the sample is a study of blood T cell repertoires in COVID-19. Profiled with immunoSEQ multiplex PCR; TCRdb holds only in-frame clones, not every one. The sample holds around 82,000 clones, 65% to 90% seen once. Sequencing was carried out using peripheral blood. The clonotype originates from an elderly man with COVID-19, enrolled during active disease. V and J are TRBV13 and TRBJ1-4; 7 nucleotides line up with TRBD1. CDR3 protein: CASSLGRDRIRGTEKLFF. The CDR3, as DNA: TGTGCCAGCAGCTTAGGGAGGGACAGAATTCGCGGGACTGAAAAACTGTTTTTT.